These 21 T cell receptor beta chains share one sample of origin, sequenced in a study of OX40 agonist ivuxolimab in advanced cancers. TCRdb keeps only in-frame clones here, not all; method: immunoSEQ multiplex PCR. The data contain roughly 76,000 clones, 85% of them singletons. The starting material was CD4+ or CD8+ T cells sorted from blood, obtained in a trial of the OX40 agonist ivuxolimab. The source of these receptors is an adult with an advanced solid tumor such as melanoma, head and neck, liver or kidney cancer.

This clone appeared a few times. The chain employs TRBV10-3 and TRBJ2-2; unclear D gene. CDR3 length: 12 residues. Germline lookup yields CDR1 ENHRY and CDR2 SYGVKD. Trimming took 8 bases from V and 1 from J, leaving 5 bases between them. Here the CDR3 DNA reads TGTGCCATCGGCAGGAACACCGGGGAGCTGTTTTTT. Translation gives CAIGRNTGELFF.

This clone was seen just once. This sequence joins TRBV28 and TRBJ1-1, with TRBD1 matching 7 bases. Germline V lookup: CDR1 MDHEN, CDR2 SYDVKM. V dropped 6 bases and J dropped 5; count of bases not matched to a gene: 12. The CDR3 sequence is 15 residues long. CDR3 sequence: CASRPVTGYETEAFF. The CDR3 DNA reads TGTGCCAGCAGACCCGTGACAGGGTACGAAACTGAAGCTTTCTTT.

The chain recombines TRBV28 with TRBJ1-2; 8 bases match TRBD1. Trimming at V came to 6 bases and at J to 1 base, leaving 10 bases not matched to a gene. Germline V gene sequence: CDR1 MDHEN, CDR2 SYDVKM. The CDR3 covers 16 residues. This CDR3 reads CASRDIRGQVNYGYTF. Here the CDR3 DNA reads TGTGCCAGCAGAGACATAAGGGGACAGGTTAACTATGGCTACACCTTC.

The V call is TRBV19, the J call TRBJ1-6; D remains unclear. This CDR3 has 17 residues. V dropped 3 bases and J dropped 0 bases, with 12 bases sitting between them. In germline, CDR1 is LNHDA, CDR2 SQIVND (reference sequence). The CDR3 nucleotides read TGTGCCAGTAGTATCGCGGGTGGGAGCTCCTATAATTCACCCCTCCACTTT. As protein: CASSIAGGSSYNSPLHF.

This clone was seen a few times. The CDR3 DNA reads as TGTGCCAGCAGTGTAGGCGACGAGCAGTACTTC. It translates to CASSVGDEQYF. The chain combines TRBV6-4 with TRBJ2-7; no definite D call. The CDR3 contains 11 residues. Germline assignment: CDR1 MRHNA and CDR2 SNTAGT. The ends were cut back, 4 bases at V and 5 bases at J, with 6 bases in the middle.

The V gene is TRBV11-2, the J gene TRBJ1-1, with D perhaps matching TRBD1 (6 bases). Germline V gene lookup returns CDR1 SGHAT and CDR2 FQNNGV. This CDR3 contains 16 residues. The V end lost 1 base, the J end lost 4 bases, and 16 bases lay between the germline ends. The chain's CDR3 is CASSLAVGGAGTEAFF. The CDR3 DNA sequence: TGTGCCAGCAGCTTAGCCGTAGGGGGGGCGGGCACTGAAGCTTTCTTT.

The rearrangement joins TRBV13 to TRBJ2-7; TRBD1 aligns across 8 bases. Germline V gene data show CDR1 as PRHDT and CDR2 as FYEKMQ (reference sequence). The CDR3 is 14 residues long. CDR3 coding DNA: TGTGCCAGCAGCCTAGGACAGGGTTTAGTGTTGCAGTACGTC. Translated, it gives CASSLGQGLVLQYV.

The rearrangement links TRBV9 to TRBJ2-6; the D is unclear. CDR1 and CDR2 from the germline V gene are SGDLS and YYNGEE. The V gene lost 2 bases and the J gene lost 0 bases, with 3 bases spanning the gap. The CDR3 contains 14 residues. The CDR3 DNA is TGTGCCAGCAGCGTTAACTCTGGGGCCAACGTCCTGACTTTC. Translation gives CASSVNSGANVLTF.

The chain is built from TRBV13 and TRBJ1-5; 7 bases fit TRBD1. The CDR3 is 14 amino acids. CDR1 and CDR2 from the germline V gene are PRHDT and FYEKMQ (reference sequence). J was trimmed by 4 bases and V by 2 bases; bases with no gene match: 2. CDR3: CASSLRGQNQPQHF. The CDR3, as DNA: TGTGCCAGCAGCTTACGGGGACAGAATCAGCCCCAGCATTTT.

The chain joins TRBV13 to TRBJ2-1, with 7 nucleotides matching TRBD2. J lost 9 bases, V lost 4 bases, and 6 bases had no gene match. Germline V gene data show CDR1 as PRHDT and CDR2 as FYEKMQ (reference sequence). The CDR3 is 13 residues long. The CDR3 spells CASSYGRGGEQFF. The CDR3 coding sequence is TGTGCCAGCAGCTACGGACGCGGGGGTGAGCAGTTCTTC.

The CDR3 bases are TGTGCCAGCAGTGGGACTATCCACCCTTATCAGCCCCAGCATTTT. Residues: CASSGTIHPYQPQHF. This rearrangement joins TRBV6-1 to TRBJ1-5, with D hard to call. Germline CDR1 reads MNHNS; CDR2 reads SASEGT. This CDR3 is built from 15 residues. The V end lost 4 bases, the J end lost 5 bases, and 15 bases lay between the germline ends.

The chain employs TRBV28 and TRBJ1-2; the match to TRBD1 covers 7 bases. CDR3 size: 16 residues. The V segment lost 3 bases and the J segment 0 bases; nucleotides outside the gene matches: 7. CDR1 MDHEN and CDR2 SYDVKM come from the germline V gene. The CDR3: CASSFSGTDTNYGYTF. DNA for the CDR3: TGTGCCAGCAGTTTTTCCGGGACAGACACTAACTATGGCTACACCTTC.

This rearrangement joins TRBV19 to TRBJ2-3; 10 bases fit TRBD2. J gave up 2 bases and V 1 base, and 6 bases lay outside the gene matches. This CDR3 spans 17 amino acids. The germline CDR1 and CDR2 sequences are LNHDA and SQIVND (reference sequence). The CDR3 loop is CASSIGSGGPVTDTQYF. CDR3 sequence (DNA): TGTGCCAGTAGTATAGGTAGCGGGGGGCCGGTCACAGATACGCAGTATTTT. Drawing the rest from reference TRBV19 and TRBJ2-3, the complete variable domain is DGGITQSPKYLFRKEGQNVTLSCEQNLNHDAMYWYRQDPGQGLRLIYYSQIVNDFQKGDIAEGYSVSREKKESFPLTVTSAQKNPTAFYLCASSIGSGGPVTDTQYFGPGTRLTVL.

The chain uses TRBV28 and TRBJ2-7, with D hard to call. This CDR3 contains 14 residues. CDR1 is MDHEN, CDR2 SYDVKM, per germline. Trimming stripped 2 bases from V and 2 bases from J, with 10 bases between. CDR3 sequence reads: CASSLNWAPYEQYF. CDR3 sequence (DNA): TGTGCCAGCAGTTTAAATTGGGCGCCCTACGAGCAGTACTTC.

The chain is built from TRBV19 and TRBJ2-2, with D uncertain. The CDR3 runs 13 residues. Between the trimmed V and J ends, which lost 3 bases and 5 bases, there was a span of 7 bases. Germline CDR1 and CDR2: LNHDA and SQIVND (reference sequence). The CDR3 nucleotides read TGTGCCAGTAGTATGGGCGGAACCGGGGAGCTGTTTTTT. As protein: CASSMGGTGELFF.

This chain connects TRBV7-8 to TRBJ1-1; 7 nucleotides agree with TRBD1. This CDR3 spans 15 amino acids. Germline lookup yields CDR1 SGHVS and CDR2 FQNEAQ. V trimming: 5 bases; J trimming: 8 bases; junction bases outside the gene matches: 14. The CDR3 coding sequence is TGTGCCAGCAGCCCGAGGGGACAGCCACTAAGGGAAGCTTTCTTT. It is translated as CASSPRGQPLREAFF. The variable domain in full, completed from reference TRBV7-8 and TRBJ1-1, reads GAGVSQSPRYKVAKRGQDVALRCDPISGHVSLFWYQQALGQGPEFLTYFQNEAQLDKSGLPSDRFFAERPEGSVSTLKIQRTQQEDSAVYLCASSPRGQPLREAFFGQGTRLTVV.

The chain couples TRBV7-9 to TRBJ1-6; 7 nucleotides agree with TRBD1. The trim removed 5 bases at V and 10 bases at J, leaving 8 bases unmatched. Germline loops: CDR1 SEHNR, CDR2 FQNEAQ (reference sequence). This CDR3 is 14 amino acids long. The DNA for the CDR3 is TGTGCCAGCAGCCGAGGGGGCTTTGGGTCACCCCTCCACTTT. This encodes CASSRGGFGSPLHF.

V and J are TRBV7-3 and TRBJ2-5; D ambiguous. The J call is uncertain, as TRBJ2-7 better fits the DNA end. The CDR3 is 14 residues long. The germline CDR1 and CDR2 sequences are SGHTA and FQGTGA. The chain's CDR3 is CASSFLGTSYEQYF. For the CDR3, the DNA is TGTGCCAGCAGCTTCCTTGGCACGTCCTACGAGCAGTACTTC.

The genes are TRBV11-3 and TRBJ2-1, with 7 nucleotides matching TRBD2. This CDR3 is built from 17 residues. After removal of 1 base from V and 0 bases from J, the junction contained 6 bases not matched to a gene. The germline V gene encodes CDR1 SGHNT and CDR2 YENEEA. The CDR3 spells CASSLVGGSSSYNEQFF. The CDR3 DNA is TGTGCCAGCAGCTTAGTAGGCGGGAGTAGCTCCTACAATGAGCAGTTCTTC.

Remarks on this clone: A junction boundary mismatches the germline segment, possibly from a read error. The V and J genes are TRBV19 and TRBJ1-2; D gene uncertain. The CDR3 spans 13 residues. Germline V lookup: CDR1 LNHDA, CDR2 SQIVND (reference sequence). CDR3 sequence: CASTLDKDYRYTF. The DNA for the CDR3 is TGTGCCAGTACTCTCGACAAAGACTATCGCTACACCTTC.

The V and J genes are TRBV14 and TRBJ2-3; D may correspond to TRBD1 or TRBD2 (5 bases each). Germline values: CDR1 SGHDN, CDR2 FVKESK. The CDR3 contains 15 residues. Trimming took off 1 base at V and 9 bases at J, with 17 bases between the two ends. CDR3 amino acids: CASSQGGAPIVTQYF. The CDR3 nucleotides read TGTGCCAGCAGCCAAGGAGGGGCCCCAATAGTCACGCAGTATTTT.